The next 4 T cell receptor beta chains were all read from a single sample in a study of blood T cell repertoires in COVID-19. Profiled with immunoSEQ multiplex PCR; TCRdb holds only in-frame clones, not every one. Seen here are some 300,000 clones, 85% to 90% observed once, and the top ten hold over 5.5%. Material: peripheral blood. Receptors were obtained from a woman between 45 and 60 years old with COVID-19, enrolled during active disease.

The chain carries TRBV4-3 and TRBJ2-1; 14 bases align to TRBD2. With 3 bases clipped from V and 7 bases from J, the junction kept 2 bases outside the gene matches. The CDR3 totals 15 residues. Germline values: CDR1 LGHNA, CDR2 YSLEER. CDR3 residues: CASSQGLAGANEQFF. The CDR3 region has the DNA TGCGCCAGCAGCCAGGGACTAGCGGGAGCGAATGAGCAGTTCTTC.

The V gene is TRBV19, the J gene TRBJ1-2; 8 positions agree with TRBD1. The CDR3 has 13 residues. J lost 4 bases, V lost 2 bases, and 0 bases had no gene match. CDR1 is LNHDA and CDR2 is SQIVND in the germline V gene (reference sequence). The CDR3 coding sequence is TGTGCCAGTAGTATAACAGGGGGCTATGGCTACACCTTC. This gives the protein CASSITGGYGYTF.

The chain combines TRBV7-2 with TRBJ2-1; D is unclear. Germline lookup yields CDR1 SGHTA and CDR2 FQGNSA. Trimming stripped 3 bases from V and 1 base from J, with 7 bases between. There are 14 residues in the CDR3. CDR3 bases: TGTGCCAGCAGCTTGATGACTTCCTACAATGAGCAGTTCTTC. Protein product: CASSLMTSYNEQFF.

This clone was counted a few times. The genes are TRBV19 and TRBJ1-1; TRBD1 matches at 7 bases. The J segment lost 11 bases and the V segment lost 11 bases, leaving 11 bases of the junction unmatched. CDR1 is LNHDA, CDR2 SQIVND, per germline (reference sequence). The CDR3 runs 11 residues. In DNA, the CDR3 is TGTGCCTCCATTGGGACAGCTAGGGCTTTCTTT. It specifies CASIGTARAFF.